This TCR beta chain was captured in a study of T-cell reconstitution after alpha-beta-depleted transplantation in children. The TCRbeta library incorporated unique molecular identifiers. TCRdb re-analysed the PCR reads in MiXCR, keeping a single row per CDR3 protein. Among some 300,000 distinct CDR3 sequences, 10% were seen once, and the ten largest hold less than 8%. CDR3 size: 16 residues. Trimming cost V 3 bases and J 4 bases; bases outside gene matches: 11. CDR1 and CDR2 (germline): MDHEN, SYDVKM. This clonotype was sampled from a boy in the first two years of life with acute myeloid leukemia, due to receive a stem cell transplant. The V gene is TRBV28, the J gene TRBJ2-5; TRBD2 matches at 7 bases. The sequencing used PBMCs, collected before TCRalphabeta/CD19-depleted stem cell transplant. CDR3 loop: CASSFGAGGGRETQYF. The DNA for the CDR3 is TGTGCCAGCAGTTTTGGGGCCGGCGGCGGGAGAGAGACCCAGTACTTC. Combining the CDR3 with reference TRBV28 and TRBJ2-5 gives the whole variable domain DVKVTQSSRYLVKRTGEKVFLECVQDMDHENMFWYRQDPGLGLRLIYFSYDVKMKEKGDIPEGYSVSREKKERFSLILESASTNQTSMYLCASSFGAGGGRETQYFGPGTRLLVL.